The following is a T cell receptor (beta chain) sequence with its context. Antigen specificity is unknown. It was unfractionated whole blood from which total RNA was extracted. What the library attached to individual cDNA molecules were unique molecular identifiers. Authors' analysis steps: Samples had a median of around 94,000 TCRs, ranging 23,224 to 690,600. Using its own MiXCR run on the 5' RACE reads, TCRdb lists one record per CDR3 protein. These V and J calls originate from TCRdb's pipeline instead of the authors' own analysis. The table includes some 150,000 distinct CDR3 sequences, around 4% detected once. CDR3 length: 16 residues. V was clipped by 4 bases and J by 12 bases; unmatched bases: 19. Germline values: CDR1 LGHNT, CDR2 FRNRAP. The source of the sample is a study of human T cells and chemical hapten exposure. Points from the study as a whole: With DPC sensitization, TCRs exceeding 1 in 1000 frequency showed no change.

This rearrangement joins TRBV12-5 to TRBJ1-2; 8 bases align to TRBD1. The clonotype was recovered from a female donor in good health. CDR3 residues: CASGYALPGGAGGDTF. DNA for the CDR3: TGTGCTAGTGGTTACGCCCTTCCAGGGGGCGCGGGGGGCGACACCTTC. The full variable domain, rest sourced from reference TRBV12-5 and TRBJ1-2, is DARVTQTPRHKVTEMGQEVTMRCQPILGHNTVFWYRQTMMQGLELLAYFRNRAPLDDSGMPKDRFSAEMPDATLATLKIQPSEPRDSAVYFCASGYALPGGAGGDTFGSGTRLTVV.